The 24 T cell receptor beta chains given below trace back to one sample, sequenced in a study of early T cells in non-severe SARS-CoV-2 infection. TCRdb recomputed calls from the 5' RACE reads with MiXCR, one row per CDR3 protein. This table holds about 73,000 distinct CDR3 sequences, 12% to 15% found once. Sample: whole blood. Receptors were obtained from an adult who was a healthcare worker with PCR-confirmed SARS-CoV-2 infection or an uninfected control (not recorded which).

This clonotype was counted ten times or more. The chain combines TRBV29-1 with TRBJ2-5, with TRBD2 matching over 9 bases. J was trimmed by 5 bases and V by 6 bases; bases with no gene match: 7. The CDR3 has 13 amino acids. Germline V gene data show CDR1 as SQVTM and CDR2 as ANQGSEA. CDR3 in amino acids: CSVAGGPQETQYF. The CDR3 nucleotides read TGCAGCGTCGCGGGGGGGCCGCAGGAGACCCAGTACTTC.

The rearrangement links TRBV20-1 to TRBJ2-4; D might be TRBD1 (5 bases). The CDR3 totals 13 residues. Trimming shortened V by 4 bases and J by 5 bases, and 12 bases separated the two germline ends. In germline, CDR1 is DFQATT, CDR2 SNEGSKA (reference sequence). The chain's CDR3 is CSAIHPTENIQYF. In nucleotides, the CDR3 is TGCAGTGCTATTCACCCGACAGAAAACATTCAGTACTTC.

The chain employs TRBV30 and TRBJ1-1, with TRBD1 as a possible D gene (5 bases). The CDR3 spans 12 residues. Trimming stripped 3 bases from V and 6 bases from J, with 11 bases between. From germline, CDR1 is GTSNPN and CDR2 SVGIG (reference sequence). The CDR3 coding sequence is TGTGCCTGGAGGGGGGGTCGGGCTGAAGCTTTCTTT. Amino acid sequence: CAWRGGRAEAFF.

At least ten counts were recorded for this clonotype. This sequence joins TRBV3-1 and TRBJ2-7, with TRBD1 as a possible D gene (6 bases). This CDR3 has 14 amino acids. CDR1 is LGHDT and CDR2 is YNNKEL in the germline V gene (reference sequence). The ends were cut back, 2 bases at V and 1 base at J, with 9 bases in the middle. CDR3 bases: TGTGCCAGCAGCCAACTGACAGGTTCCTACGAGCAGTACTTC. Its translation: CASSQLTGSYEQYF.

This clonotype was seen repeatedly, ten times or more. The chain's CDR3 is CASSDSGISGSPLHF. The DNA of the CDR3 is TGTGCCAGCAGCGATTCAGGGATTTCTGGTTCACCCCTCCACTTT. The chain uses TRBV6-1 and TRBJ1-6, with D tentatively TRBD1 (5 bases). Trimming removed 6 bases from V and 9 bases from J, with 18 bases in between. Germline-derived CDR1 and CDR2 are MNHNS and SASEGT. This CDR3 is built from 15 residues.

This clonotype was counted at least ten times. V and J are TRBV7-7 and TRBJ2-1; D tentatively reads TRBD1 or TRBD2 (5 bases each). Trimming cost V 5 bases and J 4 bases, with 12 bases left between them. This CDR3 spans 14 amino acids. Germline V CDR1 and CDR2: SSHAT, FNYEAQ (reference sequence). DNA for the CDR3: TGTGCCAGCAGCCCACGCGAGGGGTACAATGAGCAGTTCTTC. This codes for CASSPREGYNEQFF.

CDR3 residues: CASSPLQGAVETQYF. DNA for the CDR3: TGTGCCAGTAGTCCCCTTCAGGGGGCAGTGGAGACCCAGTACTTC. The chain combines TRBV19 with TRBJ2-5; 8 bases match TRBD1. The CDR3 length is 15 residues. The germline V gene encodes CDR1 LNHDA and CDR2 SQIVND (reference sequence). After removal of 5 bases from V and 5 bases from J, the junction contained 10 bases not matched to a gene.

In this sample, this clonotype turned up a few times. The genes are TRBV21-1 and TRBJ2-3. TRBV21-1 is a known pseudogene. The length of the CDR3 is 12 residues. The CDR3 DNA reads as TGTGCCAGCCGTAGGCCCACAGATACGCAGTATTTT. Protein sequence: CASRRPTDTQYF.

This clonotype was seen at least ten times. This rearrangement joins TRBV5-6 to TRBJ2-7; 10 bases are a match to TRBD2. The CDR3 spans 15 residues. Germline CDR1 and CDR2: SGHDT and YYEEEE. The V and J ends lost 4 bases and 0 bases, in that order; junction bases with no gene match: 4. The CDR3 sequence is CASSRGLAVSYEQYF. The CDR3 coding sequence is TGTGCCAGCAGCCGAGGACTAGCGGTCTCCTACGAGCAGTACTTC.

There are many counts of this clonotype. DNA for the CDR3: TGTGCCAGCAGCCAAGAACGGTTTCTAGCGGGGCAGTATTTT. It translates to CASSQERFLAGQYF. The J gene is TRBJ2-3, the V gene TRBV3-1, with TRBD2 identical over 8 bases. V shed 0 bases, J shed 11 bases, and the junction held 7 bases outside the gene matches. Germline loops: CDR1 LGHDT, CDR2 YNNKEL (reference sequence). The CDR3 length is 14 residues.

This chain joins TRBV3-1 and TRBJ1-3; no clear D gene. V was shortened by 4 bases and J by 2 bases, with 12 bases between the two germline ends. The germline V gene has CDR1 LGHDT and CDR2 YNNKEL (reference sequence). This CDR3 is 15 amino acids long. This chain's CDR3 is CASSREGTPGNTIYF. CDR3 DNA: TGTGCCAGCAGCCGCGAGGGAACCCCTGGAAACACCATATATTTT. The full variable domain, rest sourced from reference TRBV3-1 and TRBJ1-3, is DTAVSQTPKYLVTQMGNDKSIKCEQNLGHDTMYWYKQDSKKFLKIMFSYNNKELIINETVPNRFSPKSPDKAHLNLHINSLELGDSAVYFCASSREGTPGNTIYFGEGSWLTVV.

The chain combines TRBV28 with TRBJ1-5; TRBD1 matches at 8 bases. CDR1 and CDR2 from the germline V gene are MDHEN and SYDVKM. Trimming cost V 9 bases and J 5 bases; bases outside gene matches: 9. The CDR3 is 14 amino acids. For the CDR3, the DNA is TGTGCCAGTAAGGCAGGGGGCGATGATCAGCCCCAGCATTTT. This encodes CASKAGGDDQPQHF.

This clonotype was counted between two and nine times. The chain couples TRBV29-1 to TRBJ1-2; D ambiguous. The CDR3 has 13 residues. Trimming removed 7 bases at V and 4 bases at J, with 16 bases between. Germline CDR1 and CDR2: SQVTM and ANQGSEA. Here the CDR3 reads CSADRAIGYGYTF. The CDR3 DNA sequence: TGCAGCGCCGACCGAGCGATAGGCTATGGCTACACCTTC.

This clonotype was counted many times. The rearrangement uses TRBV30 and TRBJ1-5, with 8 bases matching TRBD1. The germline CDR1 and CDR2 sequences are GTSNPN and SVGIG (reference sequence). The CDR3 extends over 15 amino acids. V dropped 2 bases and J dropped 3; count of bases not matched to a gene: 6. CDR3 region: CAWSRDRQLNQPQHF. The CDR3 coding sequence is TGTGCCTGGAGTCGGGACAGGCAACTCAATCAGCCCCAGCATTTT.

This clonotype was counted many times. This chain uses TRBV28 with TRBJ2-3, with 8 bases fitting TRBD2. Germline assignment: CDR1 MDHEN and CDR2 SYDVKM. V lost 5 bases, J lost 1 base, and 5 bases stayed unmatched. CDR3 length: 15 amino acids. CDR3 DNA: TGTGCCAGCAGTCCCCCCGGGGGGGGCACAGATACGCAGTATTTT. Residues: CASSPPGGGTDTQYF.

For this clonotype: This may stem from a read error, because a much larger clone lies one nucleotide away. The chain is built from TRBV18 and TRBJ2-7, with D perhaps matching TRBD1 or TRBD2 (5 bases each). The CDR3 is 14 residues long. Germline lookup yields CDR1 KGHSH and CDR2 LQKENI. CDR3 amino acids: CASTPWGSRYEQYF. In nucleotides, the CDR3 is TGTGCCAGCACACCATGGGGGTCGCGGTACGAGCAGTACTTC.

Comment on this clonotype: A much larger clone sits a single nucleotide away, making a read error possible. The chain uses TRBV6-2 or TRBV6-3 and TRBJ2-3, with D perhaps assigned TRBD1 or TRBD2 (5 bases each). The CDR3 sequence is 15 residues long. Germline V CDR1 and CDR2: MNHEY, SVGEGT. As DNA, the CDR3 is TGTACCAGCAGTGAAGACAGCGGCGGCACAGATACGCAGTATTTT. It encodes CTSSEDSGGTDTQYF.

This clonotype was found many times. This chain joins TRBV7-3 and TRBJ2-1; D assignment may be TRBD1 or TRBD2 (5 bases each). V was shortened by 0 bases and J by 7 bases, with 13 bases between the two germline ends. The V gene's germline CDR1 is SGHTA and CDR2 FQGTGA. The CDR3 consists of 15 residues. The CDR3 region has the DNA TGTGCCAGCAGCTTAACGGGGCCGAGGGGTAATGAGCAGTTCTTC. It is translated as CASSLTGPRGNEQFF.

This clonotype was seen more than once but under ten times. This chain uses TRBV7-3 with TRBJ1-1; 9 bases agree with TRBD1. Germline CDR1 and CDR2: SGHTA and FQGTGA. Trimming at V came to 6 bases and at J to 6 bases, leaving 8 bases not matched to a gene. The CDR3 is made up of 14 amino acids. The CDR3 loop is CASSQTGGVSEAFF. CDR3 in DNA: TGTGCCAGCAGTCAGACAGGGGGTGTCTCTGAAGCTTTCTTT.

This clonotype was picked up many times. The V and J genes are TRBV20-1 and TRBJ2-2, with 10 bases lining up with TRBD1. The CDR3 is 14 amino acids. V lost 2 bases to trimming and J lost 7 bases; unmatched junction nucleotides: 4. Germline V gives CDR1 DFQATT, CDR2 SNEGSKA (reference sequence). CDR3 in DNA: TGCAGTGCTAGAAGACAGGGGGCAGGCGGGGAGCTGTTTTTT. Protein: CSARRQGAGGELFF.

This clonotype was observed a few times. This chain connects TRBV20-1 to TRBJ1-3; TRBD1 might be the D (6 bases). CDR1 and CDR2 from the germline V gene are DFQATT and SNEGSKA (reference sequence). CDR3 size: 13 residues. The V end was cut by 5 bases, the J end by 0 bases, with 8 bases between. The CDR3 protein is CSAGDISGNTIYF. For the CDR3, the DNA is TGCAGTGCTGGGGACATCTCTGGAAACACCATATATTTT.

This clonotype was observed a handful of times. The chain carries TRBV6-2 or TRBV6-3 and TRBJ2-7; 7 positions match TRBD1. The CDR3 has 15 residues. The V gene's germline CDR1 is MNHEY and CDR2 SVGEGT. The V and J ends lost 2 bases and 3 bases, in that order; junction bases with no gene match: 7. The CDR3 DNA follows: TGTGCCAGCAGTTACCCGGGACAGCTACTCTACGAGCAGTACTTC. Translated: CASSYPGQLLYEQYF.

V gene TRBV7-2 combines with J gene TRBJ2-2; 11 bases are shared with TRBD1. The CDR3 totals 15 residues. The V gene end was trimmed by 3 bases and the J gene end by 3 bases; junction bases not matched to a gene: 0. Germline V lookup: CDR1 SGHTA, CDR2 FQGNSA. The CDR3 loop is CASSLGQGDTGELFF. The DNA for the CDR3 is TGTGCCAGCAGCTTGGGACAGGGGGACACCGGGGAGCTGTTTTTT.

This clonotype was counted only a few times. CDR3 DNA sequence: TGTGCCAGCAGCTTAACTTCCGGGGCCGGGGAGCTGTTTTTT. Translation: CASSLTSGAGELFF. The chain carries TRBV7-3 and TRBJ2-2, with a weak D call TRBD2 (5 bases). Germline CDR1 reads SGHTA; CDR2 reads FQGTGA. This CDR3 is built from 14 residues. The germline V and J ends were trimmed by 0 bases and 6 bases, with 8 bases remaining between them.